Following are 5 T cell receptor beta chains from one sample sequenced in a study of T cell responses to AZD1222 COVID-19 vaccine (dated by TCRdb to about 2021). Read against the paper, the sample's time point label means: baseline before first vaccination. Library preparation used the immunoSEQ multiplex PCR assay. The table was pulled from immuneACCESS by TCRdb, which kept in-frame rearrangements only. Such tables lose some clones; where checked, under half of the loss comes from unresolved V genes, and the rest has no known cause. Present in this sample are 150,000 or so clones, 80% to 90% of which were seen just once. The biggest ten clones account for 5.1% of the sample. Source: peripheral blood, taken on day 0 of AZD1222 vaccination. These receptors originate from an adult in good health.

This clone was observed a single time. J is TRBJ1-2 and V is TRBV19, with 7 bases identical to TRBD1. Trimming at V came to 3 bases and at J to 4 bases, leaving 8 bases not matched to a gene. This CDR3 contains 15 residues. The V gene's germline CDR1 is LNHDA and CDR2 SQIVND (reference sequence). This CDR3 reads CASSIPGQTIYGYTF. CDR3 nucleotides: TGTGCCAGTAGTATCCCGGGACAGACTATCTATGGCTACACCTTC. The variable domain in full, completed from reference TRBV19 and TRBJ1-2, reads DGGITQSPKYLFRKEGQNVTLSCEQNLNHDAMYWYRQDPGQGLRLIYYSQIVNDFQKGDIAEGYSVSREKKESFPLTVTSAQKNPTAFYLCASSIPGQTIYGYTFGSGTRLTVV.

Note on this clone: Relative to the germline gene, one junction end is altered; a read error may explain this. The chain recombines TRBV7-2 with TRBJ1-2; tentative D call: TRBD1 (5 bases). Per germline, CDR1 SGHTA and CDR2 FQGNSA. The CDR3 sequence is 11 residues long. The CDR3 DNA reads TGTGCCAGCAGCTTTGGGGGGAGGGATCCCTTC. The encoded protein is CASSFGGRDPF.

The V and J genes are TRBV9 and TRBJ2-7, with unresolved D. V gave up 1 base and J gave up 1 base, with 12 bases separating them. Germline V CDR1 and CDR2: SGDLS, YYNGEE. The CDR3 is made up of 15 amino acids. The CDR3 coding sequence is TGTGCCAGCAGCGTAAACCTAGACCCTTCCTACGAGCAGTACTTC. Its translation is CASSVNLDPSYEQYF.

The chain has TRBV18 and TRBJ1-4, with 8 bases fitting TRBD1. CDR1 is KGHSH, CDR2 LQKENI, per germline. V shed 0 bases and J 10 bases; nucleotides not matched to a gene: 10. The CDR3 is 16 residues long. Here the CDR3 DNA reads TGTGCCAGCTCACCACCGAACGACAGGGGTTTGGGAAAACTGTTTTTT. Its translation is CASSPPNDRGLGKLFF.

The chain combines TRBV7-9 with TRBJ1-2; weak D call: TRBD1 (6 bases). The CDR3 sequence is 14 residues long. Deletions cut 5 bases from V and 3 bases from J, with 13 bases between. The germline gives CDR1 SEHNR, CDR2 FQNEAQ (reference sequence). The CDR3 DNA sequence: TGTGCCAGCAGCCCCAGGGGAAGGGACTATGGCTACACCTTC. This encodes CASSPRGRDYGYTF. The variable domain in full, with the rest retrieved from reference TRBV7-9 and TRBJ1-2, is DTGVSQNPRHKITKRGQNVTFRCDPISEHNRLYWYRQTLGQGPEFLTYFQNEAQLEKSRLLSDRFSAERPKGSFSTLEIQRTEQGDSAMYLCASSPRGRDYGYTFGSGTRLTVV.